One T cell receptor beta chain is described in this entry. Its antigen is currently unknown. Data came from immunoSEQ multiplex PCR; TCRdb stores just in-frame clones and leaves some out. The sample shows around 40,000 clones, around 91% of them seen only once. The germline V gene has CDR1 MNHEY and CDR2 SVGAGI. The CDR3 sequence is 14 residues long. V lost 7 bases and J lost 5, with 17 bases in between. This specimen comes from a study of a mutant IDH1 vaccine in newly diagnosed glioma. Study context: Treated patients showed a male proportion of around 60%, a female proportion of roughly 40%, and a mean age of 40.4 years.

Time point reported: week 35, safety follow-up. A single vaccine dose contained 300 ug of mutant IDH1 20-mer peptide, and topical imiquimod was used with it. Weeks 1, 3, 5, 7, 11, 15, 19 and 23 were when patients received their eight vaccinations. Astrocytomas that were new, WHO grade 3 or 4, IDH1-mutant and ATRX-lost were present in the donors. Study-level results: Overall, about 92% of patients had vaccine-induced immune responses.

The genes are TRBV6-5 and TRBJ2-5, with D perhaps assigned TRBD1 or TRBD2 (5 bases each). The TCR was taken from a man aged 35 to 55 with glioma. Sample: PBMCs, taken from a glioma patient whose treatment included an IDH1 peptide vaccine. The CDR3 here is CASTQRAGLETQYF. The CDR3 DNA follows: TGTGCCAGCACCCAGAGGGCAGGGCTGGAGACCCAGTACTTC.